Included here is one TCR beta chain sequence, with context. Its specificity is unknown. The source of the sample is a study of cytomegalovirus exposure and HLA in healthy donors. The assay was immunoSEQ multiplex PCR, and TCRdb's table has in-frame clones only and misses some. The data hold about 220,000 clones, with roughly 83% observed a single time. From germline, CDR1 is MNHEY and CDR2 SMNVEV (reference sequence). The length of the CDR3 is 14 residues. V dropped 6 bases and J dropped 5; count of bases not matched to a gene: 8. Whole-study results and caveats: According to the study, 160 or so TCR beta chains were cytomegalovirus-associated. Most TCR sequences were uncommon, yet certain public TCRs appeared in many donors.

The clonotype was recovered from a woman aged 25-40 years in good health and CMV-seropositive. The chain has TRBV27 and TRBJ1-2; 8 bases agree with TRBD1. The sequenced sample was PBMCs. The DNA for the CDR3 is TGTGCCAGCAGAGGGACAGGCGACTCATATGGCTACACCTTC. Residues: CASRGTGDSYGYTF.